This T cell receptor (beta chain) is from a study of regulatory and conventional T cells in RAG deficiency. As concerns this clone: The antigen is not known.

Overall study results and limits: Sorted Omenn CD25-high CD127-low cells may not be bona fide Tregs. Other subsets showed about 10-fold reductions, but Treg unique TCR beta sequences fell about 92-fold in these patients. Omenn patients showed >75% Treg-Tconv overlap and shorter CDR3 lengths.

Sequencing was performed with immunoSEQ multiplex PCR; in TCRdb, only in-frame clones are kept and a portion is missing. The profile covers about 6,700 clones, with around 82% appearing a single time and around 13% taken by the ten largest. There are 14 residues in the CDR3. V lost 4 bases and J lost 7, with 14 bases in between. The germline V gene has CDR1 MGHRA and CDR2 YSYEKL. These same records also appear under a second study, on regulatory T cells. This second study notes: The primer mix had 52 TRBV and 13 TRBJ primers. Patient repertoires had restricted TRB V-J pairs and skewed V and J usage, most in Tregs.

This sequence was found in a human donor in good health. Sequenced: CD8+ T cells sorted from blood. This chain links TRBV4-1 with TRBJ1-5; D is possibly TRBD1 (6 bases). CDR3 sequence (DNA): TGCGCCAGCAGCCTTTGGGGGGCTGGACAGCCCCAGCATTTT. Encoded protein: CASSLWGAGQPQHF.